This T cell receptor (beta chain) was recorded in a study of Graves' ophthalmopathy and Graves' hyperthyroidism. Amplification from RNA transcripts yielded the TCR beta CDR3 regions. Scientists carried out first-round RT-PCR using HTBI primers and then a second-round multiplex PCR. TCRdb reanalysed the multiplex PCR reads using MiXCR and keeps one entry per CDR3 protein. Here the sample spans roughly 700,000 distinct CDR3 sequences, 35% to 50% being singletons. CDR3 size: 17 residues. The V gene lost 2 bases and the J gene lost 3 bases, with 17 bases spanning the gap. Germline V gene data show CDR1 as SEHNR and CDR2 as FQNEAQ (reference sequence). Ophthalmopathy-affected donors exhibited moderate-to-severe activity, CAS ≥3, NOSPECS ≥4, and duration under 3 months.

This chain connects TRBV7-9 to TRBJ1-5; D possibly corresponds to TRBD1 (5 bases). Material: peripheral blood. This receptor was obtained from an adult man with Graves' ophthalmopathy. The CDR3: CASSLIAGATLNQPQHF. The CDR3 DNA is TGTGCCAGCAGCTTAATAGCCGGGGCAACACTCAATCAGCCCCAGCATTTT.